These 12 T cell receptor beta chains originate from one sample sequenced in a study of T cell repertoires in cytomegalovirus infection (dated by TCRdb to the late 2010s). The instrument given in TCRdb is Illumina HiSeq 1500. TCRdb reworked the public reads: Q25 trimming with fastp, MiXCR clone assembly, productive beta chains retained. Entries that share a CDR3 protein sequence are merged under the most common genes and DNA. For this sample the table gives fewer than 400,000 distinct CDR3 sequences, of which 15% to 20% were detected only once. The ten largest make up approximately 10% of the sample. Source material: PBMCs. The receptors derive from a human donor in good health (CMV status not recorded). Some clones in this sample may be carry-over from other donors' samples.

This clonotype was observed a handful of times. The chain recombines TRBV4-2 with TRBJ2-1; D is ambiguous. The germline V gene encodes CDR1 LGHNA and CDR2 YNFKEQ. The CDR3 runs to 18 residues. V shed 0 bases and J shed 8 bases, with 23 bases lying between them. The CDR3 region has the DNA TGTGCCAGCAGCCAAGAAGGGCACGTAGCCCGAAGTTTCGATGAGCAGTTCTTC. This sequence encodes CASSQEGHVARSFDEQFF.

This clonotype was recorded a few times. The rearrangement joins TRBV11-2 to TRBJ1-1; unclear D gene. This CDR3 region has 13 residues. Trimming removed 11 bases at V and 1 base at J, with 14 bases between. Germline assignment: CDR1 SGHAT and CDR2 FQNNGV. CDR3 protein: CAHDVPANTEAFF. In nucleotides, the CDR3 is TGTGCCCACGACGTCCCGGCGAACACTGAAGCTTTCTTT. Full variable domain (outside the CDR3, taken from reference TRBV11-2 and TRBJ1-1): EAGVAQSPRYKIIEKRQSVAFWCNPISGHATLYWYQQILGQGPKLLIQFQNNGVVDDSQLPKDRFSAERLKGVDSTLKIQPAKLEDSAVYLCAHDVPANTEAFFGQGTRLTVV.

This clonotype was counted ten times or more. CDR3 coding DNA: TGTGCCAGCAGCCCAATCGGGGGTGCTAACTATGGCTACACCTTC. This codes for CASSPIGGANYGYTF. This chain links TRBV7-2 with TRBJ1-2; possible D gene TRBD1, 5 bases. The ends were cut back, 5 bases at V and 0 bases at J, with 13 bases in the middle. CDR1 and CDR2 (germline): SGHTA, FQGNSA. The CDR3 is 15 residues long.

This clonotype has at least ten counts. J is TRBJ2-5 and V is TRBV7-2; unclear D gene. V dropped 5 bases and J dropped 2 bases, with 9 bases sitting between them. CDR3 length: 13 residues. CDR1 and CDR2 from the germline V gene are SGHTA and FQGNSA. CDR3 residues: CASSTWGQETQYF. Here the CDR3 DNA reads TGTGCCAGCAGCACCTGGGGACAAGAGACCCAGTACTTC.

The V and J genes are TRBV6-1 and TRBJ2-3; a weak D match, TRBD2 (5 bases). The V end was cut by 2 bases, the J end by 0 bases, with 15 bases between. Germline CDR1 is MNHNS and CDR2 is SASEGT. The CDR3 covers 17 residues. The CDR3 sequence: CASSEPSRVSSTDTQYF. CDR3 in DNA: TGTGCCAGCAGTGAACCCTCGAGGGTTTCTAGCACAGATACGCAGTATTTT.

In this sample, this clonotype turned up a few times. The chain recombines TRBV5-1 with TRBJ2-7; 7 bases fit TRBD1. Germline loops: CDR1 SGHRS, CDR2 YFSETQ. The CDR3 consists of 14 residues. J gave up 2 bases and V 3 bases, and 5 bases lay outside the gene matches. The CDR3 region has the DNA TGCGCCAGCAGCTCCACCGGGACAGCCTACGAGCAGTACTTC. Translated: CASSSTGTAYEQYF.

This clonotype was observed many times. The chain links TRBV12-3 or TRBV12-4 to TRBJ2-5; TRBD2 is a possible D gene (6 bases). V gave up 6 bases and J gave up 4 bases, with 12 bases separating them. The CDR3 has 13 amino acids. The CDR3 reads CASSHGSRETQYF. For the CDR3, the DNA is TGTGCCAGCAGCCACGGGAGCCGAGAGACCCAGTACTTC.

The rearrangement links TRBV25-1 to TRBJ2-7; 11 bases line up with TRBD2. Germline V gene lookup returns CDR1 MGHDK and CDR2 SYGVNS. V was clipped by 8 bases and J by 5 bases; unmatched bases: 11. The CDR3 runs to 15 residues. CDR3 in amino acids: CASQRGTSGSDEQYF. CDR3 nucleotide sequence: TGTGCCAGCCAGAGGGGGACTAGCGGATCTGACGAGCAGTACTTC.

This clonotype was counted a few times. This chain links TRBV6-2 or TRBV6-3 with TRBJ2-1, with D unresolved. Germline V gene sequence: CDR1 MNHEY, CDR2 SVGEGT. The V end was cut by 0 bases, the J end by 0 bases, with 12 bases between. The CDR3 sequence is 17 residues long. CDR3 protein: CASSYSQWLASYNEQFF. CDR3 nucleotides: TGTGCCAGCAGTTACTCCCAGTGGCTTGCCTCCTACAATGAGCAGTTCTTC.

The genes are TRBV20-1 and TRBJ1-1, with D unclear. V was cut by 2 bases and J by 5 bases, with 21 bases left in between. The germline CDR1 and CDR2 sequences are DFQATT and SNEGSKA (reference sequence). The CDR3 has 16 residues. The CDR3 sequence: CSARKSVSFVGTEAFF. In nucleotides, the CDR3 is TGCAGTGCTAGAAAGTCGGTTTCCTTCGTCGGTACTGAAGCTTTCTTT.

This clonotype was recorded many times. The chain recombines TRBV7-9 with TRBJ2-7, with 9 bases aligning to TRBD1. In germline, CDR1 is SEHNR, CDR2 FQNEAQ (reference sequence). V dropped 4 bases and J dropped 2; count of bases not matched to a gene: 6. The CDR3 extends over 15 amino acids. This CDR3 is CASSSDRGLPYEQYV. In nucleotides, the CDR3 is TGTGCCAGCAGCTCGGACAGGGGATTACCCTACGAGCAGTACGTC.

This clonotype has just a few counts. The chain joins TRBV15 to TRBJ1-6; no clear D. The CDR3 length is 13 residues. Germline V gives CDR1 LNHNV, CDR2 YYDKDF (reference sequence). V was cut by 1 base and J by 7 bases, with 5 bases left in between. CDR3 in DNA: TGTGCCACCAGCAGAGTTGGGAATTCACCCCTCCACTTT. Its protein is CATSRVGNSPLHF.